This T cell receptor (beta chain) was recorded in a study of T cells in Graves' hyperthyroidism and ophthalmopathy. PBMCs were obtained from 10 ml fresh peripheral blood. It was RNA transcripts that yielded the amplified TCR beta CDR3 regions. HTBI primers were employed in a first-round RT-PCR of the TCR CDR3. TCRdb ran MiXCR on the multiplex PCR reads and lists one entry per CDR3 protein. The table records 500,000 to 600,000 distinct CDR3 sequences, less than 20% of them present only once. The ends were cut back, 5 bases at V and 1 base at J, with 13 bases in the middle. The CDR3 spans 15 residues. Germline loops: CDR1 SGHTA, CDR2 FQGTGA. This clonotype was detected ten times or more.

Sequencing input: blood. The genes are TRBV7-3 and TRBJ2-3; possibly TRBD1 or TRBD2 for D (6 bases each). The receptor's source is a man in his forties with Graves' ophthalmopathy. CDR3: CASSLQEGGTDTQYF. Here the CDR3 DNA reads TGTGCCAGCAGCCTGCAGGAGGGGGGCACAGATACGCAGTATTTT.